These 3 T cell receptor beta chains originate from one sample sequenced in a study of blood T cell repertoires in COVID-19. Generated by immunoSEQ multiplex PCR, the TCRdb table keeps only in-frame clones and is missing some. The data show 150,000 or so clones, with under 90% seen just once and around 12% held by the top ten. Sequenced sample: PBMCs or T cells enriched from blood (not recorded which). The receptors stem from a man aged 45-65 years who had recovered from COVID-19.

V gene TRBV5-4 combines with J gene TRBJ2-3; 7 bases agree with TRBD1. The CDR3 is made up of 17 amino acids. The germline gives CDR1 SGHNT, CDR2 YYREEE (reference sequence). Trimming at V came to 4 bases and at J to 0 bases, leaving 11 bases not matched to a gene. CDR3 amino acids: CASSTDLTGSSTDTQYF. The CDR3 DNA is TGTGCCAGCAGCACCGATTTGACAGGGTCTAGCACAGATACGCAGTATTTT.

The chain joins TRBV4-1 to TRBJ1-4; 11 bases are a match to TRBD1. With 1 base clipped from V and 8 bases from J, the junction kept 6 bases outside the gene matches. The CDR3 is 16 amino acids. Germline loops: CDR1 MGHRA, CDR2 YSYEKL. CDR3 region: CASSQGRTGGVEKLFF. The CDR3 DNA reads TGCGCCAGCAGCCAAGGGAGGACAGGGGGCGTCGAAAAACTGTTTTTT.

The genes are TRBV21-1 and TRBJ1-2; the table's D call, TRBD1, was not checked against the DNA. TRBV21-1 is noted as a pseudogene. The length of the CDR3 is 15 residues. The CDR3 coding sequence is TGTGCCAGCAGCAAAGCGGGCCCGGAAGTTGCTGGCTACACCTTC. It yields the protein CASSKAGPEVAGYTF.